What follows are 5 T cell receptor beta chains derived from one specimen sequenced in a study of CD8 T cells in Susac syndrome (dated by TCRdb to 2018 to 2020). The library was obtained by the immunoSEQ multiplex PCR assay. RNA was extracted with the RNeasy kit and roughly 0.45 to 1 ug was reverse transcribed using random hexamers. In TCRdb, the public reads were trimmed at Q25 with fastp and aligned with MiXCR, with productive beta chains retained. When rows share a CDR3 protein, they turn into one entry using the most common DNA and genes. This sample lists some 160,000 distinct CDR3 sequences; 85% to 95% were detected once. The top ten constitute 0.15% to 0.2% of the sample. Sequenced sample: CD8+ T cells from PBMCs. These receptors all come from a human donor with multiple sclerosis.

This chain joins TRBV29-1 and TRBJ2-7; D remains ambiguous. Germline V gene data show CDR1 as SQVTM and CDR2 as ANQGSEA. V lost 5 bases, J lost 0 bases, and 14 bases lay in between. CDR3 length: 14 residues. CDR3 coding DNA: TGCAGCGTTCTCGGTTTCCGAGACTCCTACGAGCAGTACTTC. This encodes CSVLGFRDSYEQYF.

The chain combines TRBV28 with TRBJ2-7; 8 bases match TRBD1. CDR1 is MDHEN and CDR2 is SYDVKM in the germline V gene. V gave up 8 bases and J gave up 7 bases; unmatched junction bases: 10. The CDR3 runs 13 residues. The CDR3 spells CASDTGTGDEQYF. CDR3 DNA sequence: TGTGCCAGCGATACCGGGACAGGTGATGAGCAGTACTTC.

The chain has TRBV4-1 and TRBJ2-1; 12 bases match TRBD2. CDR3 length: 15 residues. Trimming took 2 bases from V and 9 from J; bases not matched to a gene: 5. Germline CDR1 and CDR2: MGHRA and YSYEKL. CDR3 residues: CASSQSTSGSTEQFF. The CDR3 DNA reads as TGCGCCAGCAGCCAATCGACTAGCGGGAGTACTGAGCAGTTCTTC.

This clonotype was recorded only once. The chain couples TRBV29-1 to TRBJ2-5; the match to TRBD2 covers 10 bases. V gave up 5 bases and J gave up 5 bases; unmatched junction bases: 8. The CDR3 runs 14 residues. Per the germline V gene, CDR1 is SQVTM and CDR2 is ANQGSEA. DNA of the CDR3: TGCAGCGTTAGGGCGGCTAGCGGGAGTGAGACCCAGTACTTC. This sequence encodes CSVRAASGSETQYF.

V usage is TRBV29-1 and J usage is TRBJ2-7, with 12 positions matching TRBD2. The CDR3 contains 13 residues. J lost 4 bases, V lost 4 bases, and 2 bases had no gene match. Germline V gene sequence: CDR1 SQVTM, CDR2 ANQGSEA. The CDR3 DNA reads TGCAGCGTTGGTGGACTAGCGGGATACGAGCAGTACTTC. This sequence encodes CSVGGLAGYEQYF.